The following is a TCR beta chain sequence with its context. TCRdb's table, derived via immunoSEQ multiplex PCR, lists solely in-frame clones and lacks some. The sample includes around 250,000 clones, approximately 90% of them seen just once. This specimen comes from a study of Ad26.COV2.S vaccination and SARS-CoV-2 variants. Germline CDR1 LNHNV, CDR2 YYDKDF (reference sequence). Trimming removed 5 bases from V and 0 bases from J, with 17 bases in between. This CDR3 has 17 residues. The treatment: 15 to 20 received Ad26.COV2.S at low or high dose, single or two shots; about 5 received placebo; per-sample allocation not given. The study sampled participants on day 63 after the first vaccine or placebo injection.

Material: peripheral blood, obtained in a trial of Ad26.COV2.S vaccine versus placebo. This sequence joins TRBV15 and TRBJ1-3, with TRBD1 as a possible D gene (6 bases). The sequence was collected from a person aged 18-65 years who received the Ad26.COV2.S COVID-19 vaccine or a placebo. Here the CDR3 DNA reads TGTGCCACCAGCTTTCAGTGGGGGCTGAGCTCTGGAAACACCATATATTTT. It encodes CATSFQWGLSSGNTIYF.